Shown below are 17 T cell receptor beta chains from a single sample sequenced in a study of T cell responses to AZD1222 COVID-19 vaccine. Profiled with immunoSEQ multiplex PCR; TCRdb holds only in-frame clones, not every one. This table holds roughly 120,000 clones, roughly 88% found once. Source: peripheral blood, taken on day 0 of AZD1222 vaccination. The receptors stem from an adult in good health.

A few counts support this clone. J is TRBJ2-4 and V is TRBV5-1; 11 nucleotides agree with TRBD2. This CDR3 spans 19 amino acids. The germline V gene has CDR1 SGHRS and CDR2 YFSETQ. After removal of 0 bases from V and 4 bases from J, the junction contained 12 bases not matched to a gene. The CDR3 spells CASSLAFPTTSGVKNIQYF. The DNA for the CDR3 is TGCGCCAGCAGCTTGGCCTTCCCCACGACTAGCGGGGTAAAAAACATTCAGTACTTC.

The chain combines TRBV29-1 with TRBJ2-1; D might be TRBD1 (6 bases). V dropped 5 bases and J dropped 8 bases, with 13 bases sitting between them. This CDR3 comprises 12 residues. CDR1 and CDR2 from the germline V gene are SQVTM and ANQGSEA. The CDR3 coding sequence is TGCAGCGTTAACAGGGCCAGGGATGAGCAGTTCTTC. It yields the protein CSVNRARDEQFF.

The V call is TRBV7-9, the J call TRBJ2-1, with 11 bases identical to TRBD2. V gave up 0 bases and J gave up 10 bases; unmatched junction bases: 11. The CDR3 loop spans 17 amino acids. The germline V gene has CDR1 SEHNR and CDR2 FQNEAQ (reference sequence). The CDR3, as DNA: TGTGCCAGCAGCTTAGCGGGGACTAGCGGAGCCGTAGACGAGCAGTTCTTC. This translates into CASSLAGTSGAVDEQFF.

The chain's CDR3 is CATSSRPRGLDYGYTF. The CDR3 DNA sequence: TGTGCCACTTCCTCACGACCTAGGGGGTTGGACTATGGCTACACCTTC. The rearrangement links TRBV27 to TRBJ1-2; perhaps TRBD1 as D (6 bases). CDR1 and CDR2 (germline): MNHEY, SMNVEV (reference sequence). The ends were cut back, 10 bases at V and 3 bases at J, with 24 bases in the middle. This CDR3 is built from 16 residues.

This rearrangement joins TRBV7-2 to TRBJ2-1, with 8 nucleotides matching TRBD2. Germline values: CDR1 SGHTA, CDR2 FQGNSA. J lost 6 bases, V lost 11 bases, and 9 bases had no gene match. The length of the CDR3 is 13 residues. For the CDR3, the DNA is TGTGCCGTGGCGGCGGGAGGCTTCAATGAGCAGTTCTTC. Its translation is CAVAAGGFNEQFF.

The chain carries TRBV7-3 and TRBJ2-5; no firm D call. The CDR3 sequence is 14 residues long. Trimming cost V 0 bases and J 4 bases, with 9 bases left between them. Germline V gene lookup returns CDR1 SGHTA and CDR2 FQGTGA. CDR3 in amino acids: CASSLTSFGETQYF. CDR3 coding DNA: TGTGCCAGCAGCTTAACAAGTTTTGGAGAGACCCAGTACTTC.

The genes are TRBV10-1 and TRBJ2-7; D not certain. There are 14 residues in the CDR3. Germline CDR1 is WNHNN and CDR2 is SYGVQD (reference sequence). V lost 8 bases and J lost 2, with 16 bases in between. The CDR3 DNA sequence: TGCGCCAGCTCCAGGAGTCCCAAACCCTACGAGCAGTACTTC. Encoded protein: CASSRSPKPYEQYF.

The chain links TRBV13 to TRBJ2-2; 12 nucleotides match TRBD1. The V and J ends lost 8 bases and 6 bases, in that order; junction bases with no gene match: 4. CDR1 and CDR2 (germline): PRHDT, FYEKMQ (reference sequence). The CDR3 length is 14 residues. CDR3 protein: CASVGQGAPGELFF. In DNA form, the CDR3 reads TGTGCCAGCGTGGGACAGGGGGCCCCCGGGGAGCTGTTTTTT.

The genes are TRBV6-2 or TRBV6-3 and TRBJ2-3; unclear D gene. The CDR3 totals 13 residues. V was pared by 2 bases and J by 6 bases, with 9 bases between. Per germline, CDR1 MNHEY and CDR2 SVGEGT. In DNA, the CDR3 is TGTGCCAGCAGTTACCAGCGAGGCGATACGCAGTATTTT. This codes for CASSYQRGDTQYF.

The chain uses TRBV27 and TRBJ1-5; 8 bases map to TRBD1. Trimming removed 5 bases from V and 7 bases from J; junction bases left unmatched: 10. The CDR3 length is 15 residues. Per germline, CDR1 MNHEY and CDR2 SMNVEV (reference sequence). CDR3: CASSPTGGRAQPQHF. The CDR3 nucleotides are TGTGCCAGCAGTCCCACAGGGGGTAGGGCCCAGCCCCAGCATTTT.

This chain connects TRBV10-3 to TRBJ1-2; 7 bases fit TRBD1. The CDR3 consists of 15 residues. Germline trimming cut 3 bases from V and 5 bases from J; bases unmatched to any gene: 9. Germline lookup yields CDR1 ENHRY and CDR2 SYGVKD. The DNA of the CDR3 is TGTGCCATCAGTGATATTGGGGACAGTTTATATGGCTACACCTTC. This codes for CAISDIGDSLYGYTF.

The chain carries TRBV7-2 and TRBJ2-3; a possible D gene is TRBD1 (6 bases). The germline V and J ends were trimmed by 5 bases and 0 bases, with 15 bases remaining between them. CDR3 length equals 16 residues. Per the germline V gene, CDR1 is SGHTA and CDR2 is FQGNSA. In DNA form, the CDR3 reads TGTGCCAGCAGCCGTTCATGGGACATCAGCACAGATACGCAGTATTTT. Protein product: CASSRSWDISTDTQYF.

The gene calls are TRBV2 and TRBJ2-3; TRBD1 matches 8 bases. CDR1 and CDR2 from the germline V gene are SNHLY and FYNNEI. CDR3 length equals 15 residues. Trimming removed 5 bases from V and 2 bases from J; junction bases left unmatched: 6. CDR3 in amino acids: CASSHNRGTTDTQYF. Here the CDR3 DNA reads TGTGCCAGCAGTCACAACAGGGGGACCACAGATACGCAGTATTTT.

This clone was seen once. The chain carries TRBV4-2 and TRBJ1-2; D remains ambiguous. V shed 2 bases and J shed 7 bases, with 14 bases lying between them. CDR3 length: 14 amino acids. Germline CDR1 and CDR2: LGHNA and YNFKEQ. The CDR3 sequence: CASSQSKALGGYTF. The CDR3 DNA follows: TGTGCCAGCAGCCAATCCAAAGCGTTGGGTGGCTACACCTTC.

This chain connects TRBV30 to TRBJ2-5, with D perhaps matching TRBD1 or TRBD2 (5 bases each). CDR3 size: 15 residues. The V gene's germline CDR1 is GTSNPN and CDR2 SVGIG (reference sequence). Deletions cut 4 bases from V and 3 bases from J, with 18 bases between. The CDR3 loop reads CAWIPVGPLKETQYF. CDR3 in DNA: TGTGCCTGGATCCCCGTGGGACCCCTGAAAGAGACCCAGTACTTC.

This clone appeared a few times. This sequence joins TRBV6-1 and TRBJ1-2; no reliable D call. The CDR3 spans 15 residues. The V end was cut by 2 bases, the J end by 2 bases, with 12 bases between. CDR1 and CDR2 (germline): MNHNS, SASEGT. This CDR3 reads CASSEYGVPNYGYTF. The DNA of the CDR3 is TGTGCCAGCAGTGAATACGGGGTCCCAAACTATGGCTACACCTTC.

The rearrangement uses TRBV5-1 and TRBJ1-2; D uncertain. Germline loops: CDR1 SGHRS, CDR2 YFSETQ. This CDR3 has 13 residues. Trimming shortened V by 4 bases and J by 7 bases, and 14 bases separated the two germline ends. The CDR3 region has the DNA TGCGCCAGCAGCCCGGAAGCGGTAGGTGGCTACACCTTC. Amino acids: CASSPEAVGGYTF. Full variable domain (remainder filled in from reference TRBV5-1 and TRBJ1-2): KAGVTQTPRYLIKTRGQQVTLSCSPISGHRSVSWYQQTPGQGLQFLFEYFSETQRNKGNFPGRFSGRQFSNSRSEMNVSTLELGDSALYLCASSPEAVGGYTFGSGTRLTVV.